This record looks at one T cell receptor beta chain sequence and its context. Assay: immunoSEQ multiplex PCR; the TCRdb copy retains only in-frame clones and omits some. The data show 14,000 or so clones, with 60% to 70% seen just once and roughly 2.2% held by the top ten. The CDR3 extends over 16 amino acids. Trimming left V 2 bases short and J 2 bases short, with 13 bases between. CDR1 and CDR2 from the germline V gene are MNHNS and SASEGT. The data were obtained in a study of neoadjuvant anti-PD-1 for oral cavity cancer. The source was PBMCs, collected before nivolumab (anti-PD-1) treatment. This clonotype originated in a person aged 35-79 years with oral cavity squamous cell carcinoma. This chain connects TRBV6-1 to TRBJ1-5; D might be TRBD1 (5 bases). The CDR3 is CASSESTGKGNQPQHF. In nucleotides, the CDR3 is TGTGCCAGCAGTGAATCTACAGGAAAGGGCAATCAGCCCCAGCATTTT.